This is a list of T cell receptor beta chains from one sample in a study of blood T cell repertoires in COVID-19. Sequenced by immunoSEQ multiplex PCR; TCRdb stores in-frame clones only, minus some. Here the sample spans approximately 190,000 clones, about four fifths being singletons. The sequenced sample consisted of peripheral blood. The origin of the receptors is a man aged 60 to 75 with acute or convalescent COVID-19. Both conserved end residues are part of each CDR3. The D gene is left open where the match is weak. The size field is filled for only some rows; it gives once, few, many or a size class.

v_call	clone_size	j_call	d_call	cdr3_length	cdr3_nt	cdr3_aa
TRBV12-3/TRBV12-4	-	TRBJ2-1	-	13	TGTGCCAGCGGATCCGGGAGAGCCGATGAGCAGTTCTTC	CASGSGRADEQFF
TRBV6-5	-	TRBJ1-4	TRBD1	16	TGTGCCAGCAGTTATTCCCAGGACAGGCTGACCATGCGACTGTTTTTT	CASSYSQDRLTMRLFF
TRBV29-1	-	TRBJ1-5	-	13	TGCAGCGTTGGTTGGGGAGTCAATCAGCCCCAGCATTTT	CSVGWGVNQPQHF
TRBV7-8	few	TRBJ2-1	TRBD1	15	TGTGCCAGCAGCTTCTCCGGGACAGGTTACAATGAGCAGTTCTTC	CASSFSGTGYNEQFF
TRBV3-1/TRBV3-2	-	TRBJ2-1	-	15	TGTGCCAGCGGTCCAGGTCTTAGCGAGGTGGATGAGCAGTTCTTC	CASGPGLSEVDEQFF
TRBV5-1	-	TRBJ2-3	-	16	TGCGCCAGCAGCTCCCTTCCGCGGCAGGGCCCAGATACGCAGTATTTT	CASSSLPRQGPDTQYF
TRBV9	-	TRBJ2-7	-	15	TGTGCCAGCAGCGCCGAAGGACTACAATACTACGAGCAGTACTTC	CASSAEGLQYYEQYF
TRBV5-1	-	TRBJ1-2	-	15	TGCGCCAGCAGCTTGGCCCAGGTGGGCGCCGGTGGCTACACCTTC	CASSLAQVGAGGYTF
TRBV10-3	-	TRBJ1-5	TRBD1	16	TGTGCCATCAGTGAGTCGGCGGACAGGATAGGGCAGCCCCAGCATTTT	CAISESADRIGQPQHF
TRBV5-4	-	TRBJ2-3	-	14	TGTGCCAGCAGCTTGGAGCGTGGCACAGATACGCAGTATTTT	CASSLERGTDTQYF
TRBV3-1/TRBV3-2	-	TRBJ1-5	-	13	TGTGCCAGCAGCGGGGGGACCAATCAGCCCCAGCATTTT	CASSGGTNQPQHF
TRBV5-8	-	TRBJ1-5	-	16	TGTGCCAGCAGCTTGGTCTCAGGGGCGGTAGTTCAGCCCCAGCATTTT	CASSLVSGAVVQPQHF
TRBV25-1	once	TRBJ1-1	TRBD1	12	TGTGCCAGCGGGGACAGCTGGTCTGAAGCTTTCTTT	CASGDSWSEAFF
TRBV7-9	-	TRBJ1-1	-	13	TGTGCCAGCACCATTACAGGGTTCACTGAAGCTTTCTTT	CASTITGFTEAFF
TRBV9	once	TRBJ1-4	TRBD1	14	TGTGCCAGCAGCCCCGACAGGGACGATGAAAAACTGTTTTTT	CASSPDRDDEKLFF
TRBV5-5	-	TRBJ2-2	TRBD2	14	TGTGCCAGCAGCTTTAGCGGGGGGGCCGGGGAGCTGTTTTTT	CASSFSGGAGELFF
TRBV19	-	TRBJ1-6	-	14	TGTGCCAGTAGTATCCCGAGACAGATCTCACCCCTCCACTTT	CASSIPRQISPLHF
TRBV29-1	-	TRBJ2-3	TRBD1	15	TGCAGCGTTGAAGCGGGAAGGGGGCGAACAGATACGCAGTATTTT	CSVEAGRGRTDTQYF
TRBV5-1	-	TRBJ2-2	TRBD1	15	TGCGCCAGCAGGACTCGGACAGGGGCGCCCGGGGAGCTGTTTTTT	CASRTRTGAPGELFF
TRBV6-6	-	TRBJ1-5	-	15	TGTGCCACCACTAAGGCACAGGGCGGCAATCAGCCCCAGCATTTT	CATTKAQGGNQPQHF
TRBV5-4	-	TRBJ1-1	-	14	TGTGCCAGCGCAACAGAGCTCATGAACACTGAAGCTTTCTTT	CASATELMNTEAFF
TRBV7-3	-	TRBJ2-1	TRBD2	15	TGTGCCAGCAGACAAGGGCGGGAGTACGACAATGAGCAGTTCTTC	CASRQGREYDNEQFF
TRBV6-5	-	TRBJ2-3	-	15	TGTGCCAGCAGTTTAGACTACCCCTACACAGATACGCAGTATTTT	CASSLDYPYTDTQYF
TRBV4-1	-	TRBJ2-1	TRBD2	16	TGCGCCAGCAGCCAAGCTAGCGGGGGGGCCCTCAATGAGCAGTTCTTC	CASSQASGGALNEQFF
TRBV7-9	-	TRBJ2-7	TRBD1	14	TGTGCCAGCAGCTTGGCCCCGGGACAGGGGGCCTCCAACTTC	CASSLAPGQGASNF
TRBV7-3	once	TRBJ2-1	-	13	TGTGCCAGCAGCAGTCCTAGCAACAATGAGCAGTTCTTC	CASSSPSNNEQFF
TRBV14	once	TRBJ2-2	TRBD2	13	TGTGCCAGCCGGGGGGTTTTCACCGGGGAGCTGTTTTTT	CASRGVFTGELFF
TRBV21-1	-	TRBJ1-2	-	16	TGTGCCAGCAGCGCATGGGTCAGGGATGTTGGCTATGGCTACACCTTC	CASSAWVRDVGYGYTF
TRBV9	few	TRBJ1-2	TRBD1	14	TGTGCCAGCAGCTTGGGGGACAGGGATAATGGCTACACCTTC	CASSLGDRDNGYTF
TRBV5-1	-	TRBJ1-5	TRBD1	15	TGCGCCAGCAGCTTGGGGACAGGGGGAAATCAGCCCCAGCATTTT	CASSLGTGGNQPQHF
TRBV27	-	TRBJ1-1	TRBD1	14	TGTGCCAGCAGTTTATCGGACAGGGGAACTGAAGCTTTCTTT	CASSLSDRGTEAFF
TRBV29-1	-	TRBJ2-1	-	16	TGCAGCGTTGACAATCCTACTCCGAGCTCCTACAATGAGCAGTTCTTC	CSVDNPTPSSYNEQFF
TRBV7-3	-	TRBJ2-2	TRBD1	14	TGTGCCAGCAGGCCAACAGGGGACACCGGGGAGCTGTTTTTT	CASRPTGDTGELFF
TRBV28	-	TRBJ2-1	-	15	TGTGCCAGCAGTTTACTACGGAGCTCCTACAATGAGCAGTTCTTC	CASSLLRSSYNEQFF
TRBV2	-	TRBJ2-7	-	12	TGTGCCAGCAGTCCGGACACCTACGAGCAGTACTTC	CASSPDTYEQYF
TRBV30	-	TRBJ2-1	TRBD2	11	TGTGCCTGGAGGCAGCGGGGTGAGCAGTTCTTC	CAWRQRGEQFF